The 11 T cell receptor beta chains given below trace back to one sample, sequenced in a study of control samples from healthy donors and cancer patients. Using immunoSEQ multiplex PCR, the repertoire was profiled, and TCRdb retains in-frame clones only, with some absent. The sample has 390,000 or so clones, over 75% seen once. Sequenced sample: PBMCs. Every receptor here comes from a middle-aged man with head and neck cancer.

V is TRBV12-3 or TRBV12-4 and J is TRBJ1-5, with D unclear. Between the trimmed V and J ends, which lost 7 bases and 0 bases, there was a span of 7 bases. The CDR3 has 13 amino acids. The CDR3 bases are TGTGCCAGCAACGGAGTTAGCAATCAGCCCCAGCATTTT. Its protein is CASNGVSNQPQHF.

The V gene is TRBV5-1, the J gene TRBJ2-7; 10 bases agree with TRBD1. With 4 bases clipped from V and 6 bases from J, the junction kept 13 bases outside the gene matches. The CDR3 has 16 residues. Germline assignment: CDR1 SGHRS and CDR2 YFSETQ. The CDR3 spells CASSPSGPGQGSEQYF. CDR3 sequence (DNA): TGCGCCAGCAGCCCCTCCGGCCCGGGACAGGGGAGCGAGCAGTACTTC. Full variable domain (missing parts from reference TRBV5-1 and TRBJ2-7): KAGVTQTPRYLIKTRGQQVTLSCSPISGHRSVSWYQQTPGQGLQFLFEYFSETQRNKGNFPGRFSGRQFSNSRSEMNVSTLELGDSALYLCASSPSGPGQGSEQYFGPGTRLTVT.

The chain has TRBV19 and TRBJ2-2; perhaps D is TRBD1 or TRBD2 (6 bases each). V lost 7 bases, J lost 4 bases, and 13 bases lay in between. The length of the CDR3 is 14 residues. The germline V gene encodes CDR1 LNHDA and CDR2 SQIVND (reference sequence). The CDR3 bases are TGTGCCAGTAATAACGGAGGGGGCACCGGGGAGCTGTTTTTT. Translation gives CASNNGGGTGELFF.

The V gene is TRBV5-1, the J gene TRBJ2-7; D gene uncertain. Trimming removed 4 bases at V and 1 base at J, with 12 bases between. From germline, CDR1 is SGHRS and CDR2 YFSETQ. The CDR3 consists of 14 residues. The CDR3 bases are TGCGCCAGCAGCCCCTCGGGCAGATCCTACGAGCAGTACTTC. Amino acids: CASSPSGRSYEQYF.

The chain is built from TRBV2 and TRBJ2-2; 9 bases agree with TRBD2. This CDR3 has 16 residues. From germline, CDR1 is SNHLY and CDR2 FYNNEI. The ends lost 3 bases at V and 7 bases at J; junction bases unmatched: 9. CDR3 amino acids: CASSDASGNVVGELFF. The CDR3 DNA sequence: TGTGCCAGCAGTGACGCTAGCGGGAATGTTGTCGGGGAGCTGTTTTTT. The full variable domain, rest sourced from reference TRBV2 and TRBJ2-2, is EPEVTQTPSHQVTQMGQEVILRCVPISNHLYFYWYRQILGQKVEFLVSFYNNEISEKSEIFDDQFSVERPDGSNFTLKIRSTKLEDSAMYFCASSDASGNVVGELFFGEGSRLTVL.

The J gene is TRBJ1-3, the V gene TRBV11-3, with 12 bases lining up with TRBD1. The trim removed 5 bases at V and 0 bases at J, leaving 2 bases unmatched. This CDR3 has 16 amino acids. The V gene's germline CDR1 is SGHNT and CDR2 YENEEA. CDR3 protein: CASSAGQGASGNTIYF. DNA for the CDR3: TGTGCCAGCAGCGCGGGACAGGGGGCCTCTGGAAACACCATATATTTT.

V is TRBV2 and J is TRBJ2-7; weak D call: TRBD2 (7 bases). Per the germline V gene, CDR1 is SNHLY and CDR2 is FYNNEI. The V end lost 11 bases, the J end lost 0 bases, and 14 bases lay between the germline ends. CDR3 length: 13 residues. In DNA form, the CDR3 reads TGTGCCGGGGGGCTAGCGGCCTCCTACGAGCAGTACTTC. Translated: CAGGLAASYEQYF.

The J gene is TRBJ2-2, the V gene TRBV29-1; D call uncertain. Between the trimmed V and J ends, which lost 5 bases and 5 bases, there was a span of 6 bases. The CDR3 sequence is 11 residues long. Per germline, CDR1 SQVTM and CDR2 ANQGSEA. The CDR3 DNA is TGCAGCGTTTCAGCAACCGGGGAGCTGTTTTTT. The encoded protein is CSVSATGELFF.

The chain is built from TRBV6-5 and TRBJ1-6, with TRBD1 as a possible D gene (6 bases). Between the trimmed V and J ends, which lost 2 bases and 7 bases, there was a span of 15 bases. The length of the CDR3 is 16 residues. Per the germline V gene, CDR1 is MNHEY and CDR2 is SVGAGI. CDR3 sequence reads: CASSYGGGWANSPLHF. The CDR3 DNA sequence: TGTGCCAGCAGTTACGGGGGCGGGTGGGCAAATTCACCCCTCCACTTT.

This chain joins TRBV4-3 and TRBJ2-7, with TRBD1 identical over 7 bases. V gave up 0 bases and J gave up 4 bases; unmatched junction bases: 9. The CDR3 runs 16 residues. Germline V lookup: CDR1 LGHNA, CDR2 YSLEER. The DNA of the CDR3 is TGCGCCAGCAGCCAAGATCACAGGGGACCGAGTTACGAGCAGTACTTC. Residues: CASSQDHRGPSYEQYF.

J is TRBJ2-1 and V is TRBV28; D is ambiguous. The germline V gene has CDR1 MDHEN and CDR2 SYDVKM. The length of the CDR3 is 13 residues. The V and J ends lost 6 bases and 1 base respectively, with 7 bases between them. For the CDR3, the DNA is TGTGCCAGCAGGGTCGGATCCTACAATGAGCAGTTCTTC. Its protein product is CASRVGSYNEQFF.